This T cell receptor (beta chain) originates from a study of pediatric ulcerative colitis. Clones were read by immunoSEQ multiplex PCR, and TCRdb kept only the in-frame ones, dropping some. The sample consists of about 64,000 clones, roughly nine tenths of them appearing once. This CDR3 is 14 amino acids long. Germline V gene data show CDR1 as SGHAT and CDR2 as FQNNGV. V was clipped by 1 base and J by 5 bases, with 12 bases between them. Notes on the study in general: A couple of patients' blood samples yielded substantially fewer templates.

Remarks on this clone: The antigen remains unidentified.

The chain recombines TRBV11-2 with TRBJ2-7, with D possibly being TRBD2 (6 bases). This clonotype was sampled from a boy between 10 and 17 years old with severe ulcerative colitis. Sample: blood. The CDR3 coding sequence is TGTGCCAGCAGCTTAGCGGGAGCAGTCCACGAGCAGTACTTC. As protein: CASSLAGAVHEQYF.